This TCR beta chain is drawn from a study of T cell repertoires in aging, cancer and after chemotherapy. The CDR3 loop spans 14 amino acids. Trimming stripped 9 bases from V and 2 bases from J, with 17 bases between. Germline values: CDR1 MDHEN, CDR2 SYDVKM. TRB rearrangements spanning V, D and J were amplified using mixed TRB-A/B primers. TCRdb ran MiXCR on the multiplex PCR reads and lists one entry per CDR3 protein. This sample has around 12,000 distinct CDR3 sequences, with roughly 24% found just once. Peripheral blood genomic DNA, not sorted cells or RNA, was the template. Sequenced sample: blood. The TCR comes from a human donor in good health. The rearrangement uses TRBV28 and TRBJ2-7, with D perhaps TRBD1 (6 bases). The CDR3 is CASSIDRSPYEQYF. The CDR3 DNA reads TGTGCCAGTAGTATAGACAGGTCCCCCTACGAGCAGTACTTC.